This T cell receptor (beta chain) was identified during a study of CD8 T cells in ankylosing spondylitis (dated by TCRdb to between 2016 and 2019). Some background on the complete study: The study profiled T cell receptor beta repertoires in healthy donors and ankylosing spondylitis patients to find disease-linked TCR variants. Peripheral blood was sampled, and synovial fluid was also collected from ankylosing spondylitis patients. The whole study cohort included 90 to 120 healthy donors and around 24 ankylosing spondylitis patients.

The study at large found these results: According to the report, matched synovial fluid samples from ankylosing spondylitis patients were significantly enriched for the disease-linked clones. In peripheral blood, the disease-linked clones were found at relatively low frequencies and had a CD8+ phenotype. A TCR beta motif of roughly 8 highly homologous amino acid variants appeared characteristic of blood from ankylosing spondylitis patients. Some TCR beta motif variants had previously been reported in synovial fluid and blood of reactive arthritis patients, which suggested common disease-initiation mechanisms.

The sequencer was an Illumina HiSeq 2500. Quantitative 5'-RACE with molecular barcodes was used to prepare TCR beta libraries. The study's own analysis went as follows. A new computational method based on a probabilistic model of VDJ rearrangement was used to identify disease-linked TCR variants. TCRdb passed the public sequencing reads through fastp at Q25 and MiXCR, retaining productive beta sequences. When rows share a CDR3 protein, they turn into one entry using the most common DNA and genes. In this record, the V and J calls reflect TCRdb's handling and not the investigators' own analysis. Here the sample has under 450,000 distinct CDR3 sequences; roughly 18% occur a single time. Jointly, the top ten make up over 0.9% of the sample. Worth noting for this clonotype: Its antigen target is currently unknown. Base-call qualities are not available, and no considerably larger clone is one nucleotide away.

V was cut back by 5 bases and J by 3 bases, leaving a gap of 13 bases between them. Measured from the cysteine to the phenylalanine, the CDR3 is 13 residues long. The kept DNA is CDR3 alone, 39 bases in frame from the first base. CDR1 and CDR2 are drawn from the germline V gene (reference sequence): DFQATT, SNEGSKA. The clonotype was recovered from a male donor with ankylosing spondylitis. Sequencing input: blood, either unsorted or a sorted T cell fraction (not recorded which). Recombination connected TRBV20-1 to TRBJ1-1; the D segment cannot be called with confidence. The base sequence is TGCAGTGCTCCTACCCCCCAGGACACTGAAGCTTTCTTT. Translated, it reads CSAPTPQDTEAFF.